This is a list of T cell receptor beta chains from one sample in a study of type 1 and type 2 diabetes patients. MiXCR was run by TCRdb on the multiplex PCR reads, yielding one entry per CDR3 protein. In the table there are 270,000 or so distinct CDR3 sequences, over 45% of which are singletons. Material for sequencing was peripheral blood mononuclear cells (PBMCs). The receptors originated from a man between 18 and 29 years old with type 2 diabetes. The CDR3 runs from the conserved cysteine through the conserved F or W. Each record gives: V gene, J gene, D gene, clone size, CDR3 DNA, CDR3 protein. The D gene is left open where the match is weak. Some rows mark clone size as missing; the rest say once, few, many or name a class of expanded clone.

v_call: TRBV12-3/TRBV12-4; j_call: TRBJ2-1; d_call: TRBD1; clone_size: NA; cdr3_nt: TGTGCCAGCAGTTCGGGACAGGGTAATGAGCAGTTCTTC; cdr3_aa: CASSSGQGNEQFF
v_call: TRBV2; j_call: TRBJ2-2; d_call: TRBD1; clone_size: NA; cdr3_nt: TGTGCCAGCAGTCCCGGGACAGGGACTTACACCGGGGAGCTGTTTTTT; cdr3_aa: CASSPGTGTYTGELFF
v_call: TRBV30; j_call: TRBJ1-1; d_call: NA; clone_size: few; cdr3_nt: TGTGCCTGGAGTGTGTGGCGGAGAAACACTGAAGCTTTCTTT; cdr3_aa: CAWSVWRRNTEAFF
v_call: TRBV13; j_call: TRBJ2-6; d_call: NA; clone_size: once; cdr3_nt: TGTGCCAGCAGCTTGTTTCGGGGTGGGGCCAACGTCCTGACTTTC; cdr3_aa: CASSLFRGGANVLTF
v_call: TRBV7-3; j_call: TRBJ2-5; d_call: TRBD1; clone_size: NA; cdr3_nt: TGTGCCAGCAGCAATACCGGGACAGGGGGTGGAGGGACCCAGTACTTC; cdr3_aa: CASSNTGTGGGGTQYF
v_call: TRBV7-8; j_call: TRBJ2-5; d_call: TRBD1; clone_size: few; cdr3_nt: TGTGCCAGCAGCCAGGGGACAGGTCGTCAAGAGACCCAGTACTTC; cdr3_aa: CASSQGTGRQETQYF
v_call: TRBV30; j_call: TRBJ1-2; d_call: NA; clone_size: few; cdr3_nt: TGTGCCTGGAGTGTAGGGACGCCAAACGGCTACACCTTC; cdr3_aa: CAWSVGTPNGYTF
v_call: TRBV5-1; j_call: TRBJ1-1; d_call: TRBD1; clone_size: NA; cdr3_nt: TGCGCCAGCAGCTTGATAGGACAGGGCTTTGTCGTTTTCAGGGGAACTGAAGCTTTCTTT; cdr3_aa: CASSLIGQGFVVFRGTEAFF
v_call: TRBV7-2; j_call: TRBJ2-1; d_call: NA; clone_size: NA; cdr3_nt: TGTGCCAGCAGCTTAGCAACACAGGGATTCAATGAGCAGTTCTTC; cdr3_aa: CASSLATQGFNEQFF
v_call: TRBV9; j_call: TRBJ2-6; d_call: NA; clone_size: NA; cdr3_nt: TGTGCCAGCAGCCAGTCCCGCTCTGGGGCCAACGTCCTGACTTTC; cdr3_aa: CASSQSRSGANVLTF
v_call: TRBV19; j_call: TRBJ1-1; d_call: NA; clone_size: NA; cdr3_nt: TGTGCCAGTAGTGTCCGGATAGGCTTTGGGAACACTGAAGCTTTCTTT; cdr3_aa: CASSVRIGFGNTEAFF
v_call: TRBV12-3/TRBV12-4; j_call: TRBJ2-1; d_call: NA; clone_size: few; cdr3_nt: TGTGCCAGCAGTCCCATTCGCAGGGAGCAGTTCTTC; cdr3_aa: CASSPIRREQFF
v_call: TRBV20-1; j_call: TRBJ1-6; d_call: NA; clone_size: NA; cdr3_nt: TGCAGTGCTAGAGATCTCCCGGGTAACCATAATACACCCCTCCACTTT; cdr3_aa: CSARDLPGNHNTPLHF
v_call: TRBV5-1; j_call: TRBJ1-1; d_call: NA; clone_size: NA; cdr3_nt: TGCGCCAGCAGCCCCAACCAAAATACGAACACTGAAGCTTTCTTT; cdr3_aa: CASSPNQNTNTEAFF
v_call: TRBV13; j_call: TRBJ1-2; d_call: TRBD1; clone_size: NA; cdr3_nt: TGTGCCAGCCGCGGACAGGGGGTTGGCTACACCTTC; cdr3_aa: CASRGQGVGYTF
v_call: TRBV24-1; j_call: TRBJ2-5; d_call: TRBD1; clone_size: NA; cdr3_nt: TGTGCCACCAGTGACGACAGGGGACCCAGCATAGAGACCCAGTACTTC; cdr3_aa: CATSDDRGPSIETQYF
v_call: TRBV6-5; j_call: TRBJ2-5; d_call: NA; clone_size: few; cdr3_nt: TGTGCCAGCAGTGTGGTCGGGGGTTCCCAAGAGACCCAGTACTTC; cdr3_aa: CASSVVGGSQETQYF
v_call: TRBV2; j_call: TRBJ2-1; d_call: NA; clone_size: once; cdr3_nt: TGTGCCAGCAGTGATGCAGCCGGGACACCGTCCTACAATGAGCAGTTCTTC; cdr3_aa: CASSDAAGTPSYNEQFF
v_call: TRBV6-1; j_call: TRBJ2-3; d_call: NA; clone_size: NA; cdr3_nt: TGCGCCAGCAATTGGGGCCGCACAGATACGCAGTATTTT; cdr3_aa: CASNWGRTDTQYF
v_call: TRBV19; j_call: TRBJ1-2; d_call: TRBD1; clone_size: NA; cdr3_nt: TGTGCCAGTAGTACCGGACAGGCCGCTGAAGTGGGGGGCTACACCTTC; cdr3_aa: CASSTGQAAEVGGYTF
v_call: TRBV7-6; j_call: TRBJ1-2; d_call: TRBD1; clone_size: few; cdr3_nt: TGTGCCAGCAGTTCGACAGGGGGCGAGGGCTACACCTTC; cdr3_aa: CASSSTGGEGYTF
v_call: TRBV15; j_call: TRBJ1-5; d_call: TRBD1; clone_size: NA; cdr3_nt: TGTGCCACCAGCAGGGCAGGGGGGAGCAATCAGCCCCAGCATTTT; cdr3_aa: CATSRAGGSNQPQHF
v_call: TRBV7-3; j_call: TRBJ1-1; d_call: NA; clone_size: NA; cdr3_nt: TGTGCCAGCCGTATTGGGGACTTGGGAGCTTTCTTT; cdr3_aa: CASRIGDLGAFF
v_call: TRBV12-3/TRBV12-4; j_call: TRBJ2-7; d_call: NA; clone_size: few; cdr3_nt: TGTGCCAGCAGCTTAGGCCCGGGACGGTACGAGCAGTACTTC; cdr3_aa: CASSLGPGRYEQYF
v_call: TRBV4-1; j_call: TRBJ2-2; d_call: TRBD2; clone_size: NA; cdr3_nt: TGCGCCAGCAGCCATACTAGCGGGACCGGGGAGCTGTTTTTT; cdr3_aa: CASSHTSGTGELFF
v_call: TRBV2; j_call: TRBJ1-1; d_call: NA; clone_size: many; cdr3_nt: TGTGCCAGCACCTCGGACGGATCAACTGAAGCTTTCTTT; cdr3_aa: CASTSDGSTEAFF
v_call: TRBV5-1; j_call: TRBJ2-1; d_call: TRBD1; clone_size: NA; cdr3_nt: TGCGCCAGCAGGGTGTCGACAGGGAGCTCCTACAATGAGCAGTTCTTC; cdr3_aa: CASRVSTGSSYNEQFF
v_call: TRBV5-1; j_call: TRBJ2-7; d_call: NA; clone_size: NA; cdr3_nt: TGCGCCAGCCGACAATGGGGAACGTACGAGCAGTACTTC; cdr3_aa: CASRQWGTYEQYF
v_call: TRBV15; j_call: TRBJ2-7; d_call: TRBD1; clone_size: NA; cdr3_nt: TGTGCCACCAGCAGAGGTTCGGGACAGTCCATCTACGAGCAGTACTTC; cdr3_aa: CATSRGSGQSIYEQYF
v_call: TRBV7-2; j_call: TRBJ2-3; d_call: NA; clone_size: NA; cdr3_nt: TGTGCCAGCAGCTCCGCGATACTAGCTCCCCCCCCAGATACGCAGTATTTT; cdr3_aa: CASSSAILAPPPDTQYF
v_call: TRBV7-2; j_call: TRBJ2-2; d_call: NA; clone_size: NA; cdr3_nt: TGTGCCAGCACCGTGAAGATCGGGGAGCTGTTTTTT; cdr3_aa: CASTVKIGELFF
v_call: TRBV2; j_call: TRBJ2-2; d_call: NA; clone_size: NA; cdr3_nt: TGTGCCAGCGGGGGGCAGTGGAACACCGGGGAGCTGTTTTTT; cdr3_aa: CASGGQWNTGELFF
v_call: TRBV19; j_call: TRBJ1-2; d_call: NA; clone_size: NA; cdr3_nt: TGTGCCAGTAGTGTAACGGGGACGGCGGGCTACACCTTC; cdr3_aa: CASSVTGTAGYTF
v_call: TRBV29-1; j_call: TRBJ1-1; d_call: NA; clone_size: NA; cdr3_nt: TGCAGCGTTGGGACACCTGGACTCGGAGCTTTCTTT; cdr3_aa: CSVGTPGLGAFF
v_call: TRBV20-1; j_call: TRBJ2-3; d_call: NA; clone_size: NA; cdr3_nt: TGCAGTGCTAGAGGGACGGGAGTGACGGATACGCAGTATTTT; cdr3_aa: CSARGTGVTDTQYF